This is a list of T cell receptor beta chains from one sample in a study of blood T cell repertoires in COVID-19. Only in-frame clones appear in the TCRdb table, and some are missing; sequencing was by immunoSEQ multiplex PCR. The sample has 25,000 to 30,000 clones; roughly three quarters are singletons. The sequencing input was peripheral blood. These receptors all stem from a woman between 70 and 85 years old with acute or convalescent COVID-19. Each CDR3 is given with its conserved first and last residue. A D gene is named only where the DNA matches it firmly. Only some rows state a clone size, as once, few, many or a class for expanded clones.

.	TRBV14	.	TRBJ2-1	TGTGCCAGCAGCGCGGGGTGGGATGGTTCCTACAATGAGCAGTTCTTC	CASSAGWDGSYNEQFF
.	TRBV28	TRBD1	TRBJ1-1	TGTGCCAGCAGTTTATGGTCGGACAGGGCTCAAGCTTTCTTT	CASSLWSDRAQAFF
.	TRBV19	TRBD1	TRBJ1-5	TGTGCCAGTAGCCCAGGGGGCAGTCAGCCCCAGCATTTT	CASSPGGSQPQHF
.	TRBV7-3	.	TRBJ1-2	TGTGCCAGCAGTTACCGACAGATAGCAGCTAACTATGGCTACACCTTC	CASSYRQIAANYGYTF
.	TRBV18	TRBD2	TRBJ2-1	TGTGCCAGCTCACGACTAACTAGCGGGAGCTCCTACAATGAGCAGTTCTTC	CASSRLTSGSSYNEQFF
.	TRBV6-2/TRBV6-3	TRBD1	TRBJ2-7	TGTGCCAGCAGTTACCCCGGGACAGGGACCTACGAGCAGTACTTC	CASSYPGTGTYEQYF
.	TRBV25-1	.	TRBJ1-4	TGTGCCAGCCAAGATTCACAGGGAGGGAATGAAAAACTGTTTTTT	CASQDSQGGNEKLFF
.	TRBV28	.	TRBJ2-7	TGTGCCAGCAGTATGGTAGGGGGGGAACCAACCTACGAGCAGTACTTC	CASSMVGGEPTYEQYF
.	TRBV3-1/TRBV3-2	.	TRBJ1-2	TGTGCCAGCAGCCAAGATCACGCTTCTAGCTATGGCTACACCTTC	CASSQDHASSYGYTF
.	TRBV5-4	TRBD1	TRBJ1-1	TGTGCCAGCAGCGTTACAGGGGGCCGGACTGAAGCTTTCTTT	CASSVTGGRTEAFF
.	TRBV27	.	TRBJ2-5	TGTGCCAGCAGTTCAGTCCGGGACATCCAAGAGACCCAGTACTTC	CASSSVRDIQETQYF
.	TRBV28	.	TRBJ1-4	TGTGCCAGCAGAAGGGGAAGGGGTGAAAAACTGTTTTTT	CASRRGRGEKLFF
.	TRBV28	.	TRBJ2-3	TGTGCCAGCAGTACCTCCCGGCGGGTTAGCACAGATACGCAGTATTTT	CASSTSRRVSTDTQYF
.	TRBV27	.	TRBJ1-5	TGTGCCAGCAGTTTAAGCCTCAATCAGCCCCAGCATTTT	CASSLSLNQPQHF
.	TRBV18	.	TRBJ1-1	TGTGCCAGCTCACCAGGGTTCGGGAGCATGAACACTGAAGCTTTCTTT	CASSPGFGSMNTEAFF
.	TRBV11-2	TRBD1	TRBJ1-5	TGTGCCAGCAGCTTAAACAGGGGTAGCAATCAGCCCCAGCATTTT	CASSLNRGSNQPQHF
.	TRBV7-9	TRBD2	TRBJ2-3	TGTGCCAGCAGCTTAGGCCTAGCGGGTTACACTAGCACAGATACGCAGTATTTT	CASSLGLAGYTSTDTQYF
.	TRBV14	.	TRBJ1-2	TGTGCCAGCAGCCAAGATATTGCTACAGGGCGGGACACCTTC	CASSQDIATGRDTF
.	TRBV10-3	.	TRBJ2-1	TGTGCCATCAGTGGACCGGAAGCGAACAATGAGCAGTTCTTC	CAISGPEANNEQFF
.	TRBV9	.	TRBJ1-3	TGTGCCAGCAGCGTAGGGGGCAGGTTCTCCTCTGGAAACACCATATATTTT	CASSVGGRFSSGNTIYF
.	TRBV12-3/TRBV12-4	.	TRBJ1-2	TGTGCCAGCAGCCACCGGGAGAACTATGGCTACACCTTC	CASSHRENYGYTF
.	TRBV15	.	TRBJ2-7	TGTGCCACCAGCAGAGACCCCGGTCGGTCTTACGAGCAGTACTTC	CATSRDPGRSYEQYF
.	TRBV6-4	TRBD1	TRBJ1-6	TGTGCCAGCAGTGATTCCAGGGGGAATTCACCCCTCCACTTT	CASSDSRGNSPLHF
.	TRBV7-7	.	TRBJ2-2	TGTGCTAGCAGCTTAGTCCTAGGGAGTGGAACCGGGGAGCTGTTTTTT	CASSLVLGSGTGELFF
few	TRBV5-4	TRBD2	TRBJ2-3	TGTGCCAGCAGCGGTGGGACTAGCGGGATTACAGATACGCAGTATTTT	CASSGGTSGITDTQYF
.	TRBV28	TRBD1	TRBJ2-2	TGTGCCAGCAGTTCACAGGGGGCAAGCACCGGGGAGCTGTTTTTT	CASSSQGASTGELFF
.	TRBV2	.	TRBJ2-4	TGTGCCAGCAGGGACCCCGGGACACTAGCCAAAAACATTCAGTACTTC	CASRDPGTLAKNIQYF